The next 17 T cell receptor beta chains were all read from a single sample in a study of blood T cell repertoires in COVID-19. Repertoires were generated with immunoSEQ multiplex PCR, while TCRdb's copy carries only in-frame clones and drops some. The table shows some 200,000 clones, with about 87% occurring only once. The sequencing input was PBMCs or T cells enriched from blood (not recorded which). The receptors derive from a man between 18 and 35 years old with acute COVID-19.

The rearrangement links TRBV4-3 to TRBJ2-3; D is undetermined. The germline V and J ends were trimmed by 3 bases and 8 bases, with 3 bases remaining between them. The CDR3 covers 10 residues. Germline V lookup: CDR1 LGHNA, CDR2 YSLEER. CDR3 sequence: CASSQSTQYF. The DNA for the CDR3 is TGCGCCAGCAGCCAGAGTACGCAGTATTTT.

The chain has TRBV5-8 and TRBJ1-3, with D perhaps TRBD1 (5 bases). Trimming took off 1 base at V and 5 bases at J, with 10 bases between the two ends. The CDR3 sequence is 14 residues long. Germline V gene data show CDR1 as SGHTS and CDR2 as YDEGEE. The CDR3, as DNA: TGTGCCAGCAGCTTGCGGGGGATTAGAAACACCATATATTTT. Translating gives CASSLRGIRNTIYF.

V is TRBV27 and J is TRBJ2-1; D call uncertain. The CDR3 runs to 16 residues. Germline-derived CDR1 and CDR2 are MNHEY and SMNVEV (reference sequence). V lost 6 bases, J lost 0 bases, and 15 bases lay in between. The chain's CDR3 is CASRPDAPSSYNEQFF. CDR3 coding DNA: TGTGCCAGCAGACCAGACGCCCCTAGCTCCTACAATGAGCAGTTCTTC.

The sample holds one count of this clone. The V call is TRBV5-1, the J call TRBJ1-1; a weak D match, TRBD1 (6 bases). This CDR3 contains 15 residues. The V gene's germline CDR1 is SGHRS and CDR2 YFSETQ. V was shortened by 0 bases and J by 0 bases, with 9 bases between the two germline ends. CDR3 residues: CASSLDRDLNTEAFF. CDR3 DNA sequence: TGCGCCAGCAGCTTGGACAGGGACCTGAACACTGAAGCTTTCTTT.

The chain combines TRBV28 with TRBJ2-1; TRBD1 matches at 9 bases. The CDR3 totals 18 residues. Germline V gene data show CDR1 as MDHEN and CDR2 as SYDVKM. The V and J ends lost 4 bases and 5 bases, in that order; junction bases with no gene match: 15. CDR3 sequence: CASSSPNAPGQGDNEQFF. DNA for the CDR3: TGTGCCAGCAGTTCACCTAACGCACCGGGACAGGGAGACAATGAGCAGTTCTTC.

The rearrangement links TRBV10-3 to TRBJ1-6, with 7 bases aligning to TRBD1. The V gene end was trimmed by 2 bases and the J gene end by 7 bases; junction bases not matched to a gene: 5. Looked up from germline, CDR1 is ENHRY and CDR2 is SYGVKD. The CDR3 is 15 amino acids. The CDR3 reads CAISEHRTGNSPLHF. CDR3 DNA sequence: TGTGCCATCAGTGAGCACCGGACAGGAAATTCACCCCTCCACTTT.

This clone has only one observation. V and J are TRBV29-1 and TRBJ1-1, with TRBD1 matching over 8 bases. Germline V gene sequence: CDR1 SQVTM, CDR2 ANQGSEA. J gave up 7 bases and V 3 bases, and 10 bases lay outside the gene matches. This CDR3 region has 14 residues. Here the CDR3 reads CSVDHRQGSLEAFF. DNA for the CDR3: TGCAGCGTTGATCATCGACAGGGGTCTCTTGAAGCTTTCTTT.

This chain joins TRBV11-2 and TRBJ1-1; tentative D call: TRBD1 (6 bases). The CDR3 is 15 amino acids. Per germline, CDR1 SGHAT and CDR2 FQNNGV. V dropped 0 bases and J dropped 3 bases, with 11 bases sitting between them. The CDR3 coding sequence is TGTGCCAGCAGCTTAGATCCAGGGGACGACACTGAAGCTTTCTTT. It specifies CASSLDPGDDTEAFF.

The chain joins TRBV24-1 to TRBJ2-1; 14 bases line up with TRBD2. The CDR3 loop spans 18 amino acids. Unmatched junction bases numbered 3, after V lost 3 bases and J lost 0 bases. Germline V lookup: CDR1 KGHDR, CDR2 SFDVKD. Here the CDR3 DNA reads TGTGCCACCAGTGATCGGACTAGCGGGAGGAGCTCCTACAATGAGCAGTTCTTC. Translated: CATSDRTSGRSSYNEQFF.

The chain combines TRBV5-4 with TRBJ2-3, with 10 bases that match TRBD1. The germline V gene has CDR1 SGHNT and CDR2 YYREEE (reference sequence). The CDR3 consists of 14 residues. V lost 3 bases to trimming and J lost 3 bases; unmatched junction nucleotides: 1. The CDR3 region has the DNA TGTGCCAGCAGCTGGGACAGGGGAACAGATACGCAGTATTTT. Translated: CASSWDRGTDTQYF.

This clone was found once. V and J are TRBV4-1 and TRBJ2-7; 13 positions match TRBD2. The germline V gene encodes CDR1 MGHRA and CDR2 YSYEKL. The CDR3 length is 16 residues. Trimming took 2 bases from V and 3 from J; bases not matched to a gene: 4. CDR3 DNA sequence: TGCGCCAGCAGCCAAATACTAGCGGGAGGGTTCTACGAGCAGTACTTC. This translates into CASSQILAGGFYEQYF.

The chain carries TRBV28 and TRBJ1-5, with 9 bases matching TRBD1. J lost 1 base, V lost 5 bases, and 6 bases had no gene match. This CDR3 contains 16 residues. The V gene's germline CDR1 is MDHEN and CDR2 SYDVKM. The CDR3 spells CASSATTGGSNQPQHF. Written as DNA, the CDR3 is TGTGCCAGCAGTGCGACGACAGGGGGGAGCAATCAGCCCCAGCATTTT.

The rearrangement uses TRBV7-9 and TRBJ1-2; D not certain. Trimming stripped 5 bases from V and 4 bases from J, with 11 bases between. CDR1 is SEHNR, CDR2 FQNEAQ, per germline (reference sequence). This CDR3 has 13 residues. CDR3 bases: TGTGCCAGCAGCCCCGGCGGGGTCTATGGCTACACCTTC. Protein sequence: CASSPGGVYGYTF.

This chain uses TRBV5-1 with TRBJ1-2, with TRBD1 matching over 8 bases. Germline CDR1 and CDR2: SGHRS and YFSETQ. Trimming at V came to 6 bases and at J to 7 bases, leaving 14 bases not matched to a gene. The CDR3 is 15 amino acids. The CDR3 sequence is CASKPQGAEGIGYTF. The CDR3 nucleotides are TGCGCCAGCAAACCCCAGGGGGCGGAGGGGATTGGCTACACCTTC.

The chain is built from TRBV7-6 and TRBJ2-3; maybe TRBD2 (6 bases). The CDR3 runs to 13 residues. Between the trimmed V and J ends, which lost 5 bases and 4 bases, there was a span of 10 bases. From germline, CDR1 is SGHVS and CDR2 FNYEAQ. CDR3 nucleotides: TGTGCCAGCAGCCTTGGCGGGGCAGATACGCAGTATTTT. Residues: CASSLGGADTQYF.

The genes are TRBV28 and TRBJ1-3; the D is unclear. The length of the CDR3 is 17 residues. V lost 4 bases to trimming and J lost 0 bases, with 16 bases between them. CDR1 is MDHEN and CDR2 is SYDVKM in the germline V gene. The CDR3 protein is CASSSPFISDSGNTIYF. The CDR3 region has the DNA TGTGCCAGCAGTTCCCCCTTCATCAGCGACTCTGGAAACACCATATATTTT.

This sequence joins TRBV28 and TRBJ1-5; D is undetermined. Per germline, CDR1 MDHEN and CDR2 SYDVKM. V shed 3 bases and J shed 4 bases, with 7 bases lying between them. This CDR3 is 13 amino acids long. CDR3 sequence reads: CASSFSGNQPQHF. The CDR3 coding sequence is TGTGCCAGCAGTTTTTCCGGGAATCAGCCCCAGCATTTT.